This TCR beta chain derives from a study of sequential checkpoint blockade in melanoma. This clone was detected a few times. The sample's treatment: randomized to nivolumab then ipilimumab (arm A) or the reverse (arm B). Per germline, CDR1 LGHNA and CDR2 YNFKEQ. The CDR3 consists of 17 residues. The V and J ends lost 0 bases and 4 bases, in that order; junction bases with no gene match: 7. The assay was immunoSEQ multiplex PCR, and TCRdb's table has in-frame clones only and misses some. The repertoire holds roughly 30,000 clones, 83% seen once, with 17% in the top ten. The V call is TRBV4-2, the J call TRBJ2-2, with 8 bases that match TRBD2. The TCR originated in a human donor with melanoma. The input for sequencing was CD8+ T cells sorted from blood (inferred from file names), taken from a patient given nivolumab and ipilimumab in sequence. This chain's CDR3 is CASSQDWSGGFTGELFF. The CDR3 bases are TGTGCCAGCAGCCAAGATTGGAGCGGGGGATTCACCGGGGAGCTGTTTTTT.